These T cell receptor beta chains were read from a single sample in a study of blood T cell repertoires in COVID-19. Sequencing used immunoSEQ multiplex PCR; TCRdb keeps in-frame clones, though not all of them. The sample lists approximately 150,000 clones, about 80% seen once, with approximately 11% in the top ten. Sequences were obtained from peripheral blood. The receptor set was obtained from a man in his 70s with active or convalescent COVID-19. CDR3s include the opening cysteine and the closing phenylalanine or tryptophan. D genes are given only for firm matches. Clone size appears in some rows only: once, few, many, or a class for an expanded clone.

>.|.|TRBJ1-2|TRBV7-2
TGTGCCAGCAGCTTAGTTGGGCAGACCTACTATGGCTACACCTTC
CASSLVGQTYYGYTF
>.|.|TRBJ1-2|TRBV15
TGTGCCACCAGCAAGGGGATGACAACCTATGGCTACACCTTC
CATSKGMTTYGYTF
>.|.|TRBJ2-5|TRBV30
TGTGCCTGGAGTAATAACAGGCCGGAGACCCAGTACTTC
CAWSNNRPETQYF
>TRBD1|.|TRBJ1-2|TRBV6-2/TRBV6-3
TGTGCCAGCAGTTACTCGAGGGACAGACAATCATATGGCTACACCTTC
CASSYSRDRQSYGYTF
>TRBD1|.|TRBJ1-4|TRBV7-9
TGTGCCAGCAGCTTAGCGCGGACAGGGAAAGTTGAAAAACTGTTTTTT
CASSLARTGKVEKLFF
>.|.|TRBJ2-1|TRBV7-7
TGTGCTAGCAGCCCGGGGACTTCCAACTATAATGAGCAGTTCTTC
CASSPGTSNYNEQFF
>TRBD1|.|TRBJ2-2|TRBV5-1
TGCGCCAGCAGCTCGAGGGACAGCGGGGAGCTGTTTTTT
CASSSRDSGELFF
>.|.|TRBJ1-4|TRBV18
TGTGCCAGCTCACCAACAGCAGCTAATGAAAAACTGTTTTTT
CASSPTAANEKLFF
>TRBD1|.|TRBJ2-7|TRBV18
TGTGCCAGCTCAAAGGACAGGGGCTACTCCTACGAGCAGTACTTC
CASSKDRGYSYEQYF
>TRBD2|.|TRBJ2-3|TRBV5-1
TGCGCCAGCAGCGCTACTAGCGGGTATAGCACAGATACGCAGTATTTT
CASSATSGYSTDTQYF
>TRBD1|.|TRBJ2-1|TRBV3-1/TRBV3-2
TGTGCCAGCAGCCGCCTGGCGACAGGGACCTACAATGAGCAGTTCTTC
CASSRLATGTYNEQFF
>TRBD1|few|TRBJ1-2|TRBV11-2
TGTGCCAGCAGCTGGGGACAGGCTAACTATGGCTACACCTTC
CASSWGQANYGYTF
>.|.|TRBJ2-7|TRBV4-3
TGCGCCAGCAGCCAAGATGGGTCTTGGGCAGGGGTGGCCCCCGACGAGCAGTACTTC
CASSQDGSWAGVAPDEQYF
>.|.|TRBJ1-4|TRBV12-5
TGTGCTAGTGGCCTGGGGCGGGGTAATGAAAAACTGTTTTTT
CASGLGRGNEKLFF
>TRBD1|.|TRBJ2-7|TRBV10-3
TGTGCCATCAGTGAGGGGGGACAGGGGGTATCCTACGAGCAGTACTTC
CAISEGGQGVSYEQYF
>TRBD2|once|TRBJ2-7|TRBV28
TGTGCCAGCAGGGGGAGGGGTGCCGAGCAGTACTTC
CASRGRGAEQYF
>TRBD1|few|TRBJ2-1|TRBV7-9
TGTGCCAGCAGCTTAATCGGGACAGGGGGCCTCAGGAATGAGCAGTTCTTC
CASSLIGTGGLRNEQFF
>TRBD1|.|TRBJ1-2|TRBV5-5
TGTGCCAGCACCAGGTCAGGGACAGGGGAGGCCTATGGCTACACCTTC
CASTRSGTGEAYGYTF
>.|once|TRBJ1-4|TRBV4-3
TGCGCCAGCAGCCAAGATAGGGGGTCCGGAAAACTGTTTTTT
CASSQDRGSGKLFF
>.|few|TRBJ1-1|TRBV15
TGTGCCACCAGCAGAGGAACACCTAGACTTGAAGCTTTCTTT
CATSRGTPRLEAFF
>TRBD2|.|TRBJ2-3|TRBV6-1
TGTGCCAGCAGTGAACTAGCGGGGAGGTCAGATACGCAGTATTTT
CASSELAGRSDTQYF
>.|.|TRBJ2-3|TRBV21-1
TGTGCCAGCAGCTCTAGCACAGATACGCAGTATTTT
CASSSSTDTQYF
>.|.|TRBJ1-6|TRBV19
TGTGCCAGTGGGCCTTCCTATAATTCACCCCTCCACTTT
CASGPSYNSPLHF
>.|.|TRBJ1-1|TRBV6-5
TGTGCCAGCAGTCTTGAAGGGGCGGCTGAAGCTTTCTTT
CASSLEGAAEAFF
>TRBD1|.|TRBJ2-5|TRBV6-5
TGTGCCAGCAAGACCACAGGGGGCCGGGAGACCCAGTACTTC
CASKTTGGRETQYF
>.|.|TRBJ2-7|TRBV29-1
TGCAGCGTTGGTGGGGGGGCATACGAGCAGTACTTC
CSVGGGAYEQYF
>.|.|TRBJ2-3|TRBV5-4
TGTGCCAGCAGCCGAAACAGGGCCACAGATACGCAGTATTTT
CASSRNRATDTQYF
>.|.|TRBJ2-3|TRBV9
TGTGCCAGCAGCCTGCGAGTTTCTAGCACAGATACGCAGTATTTT
CASSLRVSSTDTQYF